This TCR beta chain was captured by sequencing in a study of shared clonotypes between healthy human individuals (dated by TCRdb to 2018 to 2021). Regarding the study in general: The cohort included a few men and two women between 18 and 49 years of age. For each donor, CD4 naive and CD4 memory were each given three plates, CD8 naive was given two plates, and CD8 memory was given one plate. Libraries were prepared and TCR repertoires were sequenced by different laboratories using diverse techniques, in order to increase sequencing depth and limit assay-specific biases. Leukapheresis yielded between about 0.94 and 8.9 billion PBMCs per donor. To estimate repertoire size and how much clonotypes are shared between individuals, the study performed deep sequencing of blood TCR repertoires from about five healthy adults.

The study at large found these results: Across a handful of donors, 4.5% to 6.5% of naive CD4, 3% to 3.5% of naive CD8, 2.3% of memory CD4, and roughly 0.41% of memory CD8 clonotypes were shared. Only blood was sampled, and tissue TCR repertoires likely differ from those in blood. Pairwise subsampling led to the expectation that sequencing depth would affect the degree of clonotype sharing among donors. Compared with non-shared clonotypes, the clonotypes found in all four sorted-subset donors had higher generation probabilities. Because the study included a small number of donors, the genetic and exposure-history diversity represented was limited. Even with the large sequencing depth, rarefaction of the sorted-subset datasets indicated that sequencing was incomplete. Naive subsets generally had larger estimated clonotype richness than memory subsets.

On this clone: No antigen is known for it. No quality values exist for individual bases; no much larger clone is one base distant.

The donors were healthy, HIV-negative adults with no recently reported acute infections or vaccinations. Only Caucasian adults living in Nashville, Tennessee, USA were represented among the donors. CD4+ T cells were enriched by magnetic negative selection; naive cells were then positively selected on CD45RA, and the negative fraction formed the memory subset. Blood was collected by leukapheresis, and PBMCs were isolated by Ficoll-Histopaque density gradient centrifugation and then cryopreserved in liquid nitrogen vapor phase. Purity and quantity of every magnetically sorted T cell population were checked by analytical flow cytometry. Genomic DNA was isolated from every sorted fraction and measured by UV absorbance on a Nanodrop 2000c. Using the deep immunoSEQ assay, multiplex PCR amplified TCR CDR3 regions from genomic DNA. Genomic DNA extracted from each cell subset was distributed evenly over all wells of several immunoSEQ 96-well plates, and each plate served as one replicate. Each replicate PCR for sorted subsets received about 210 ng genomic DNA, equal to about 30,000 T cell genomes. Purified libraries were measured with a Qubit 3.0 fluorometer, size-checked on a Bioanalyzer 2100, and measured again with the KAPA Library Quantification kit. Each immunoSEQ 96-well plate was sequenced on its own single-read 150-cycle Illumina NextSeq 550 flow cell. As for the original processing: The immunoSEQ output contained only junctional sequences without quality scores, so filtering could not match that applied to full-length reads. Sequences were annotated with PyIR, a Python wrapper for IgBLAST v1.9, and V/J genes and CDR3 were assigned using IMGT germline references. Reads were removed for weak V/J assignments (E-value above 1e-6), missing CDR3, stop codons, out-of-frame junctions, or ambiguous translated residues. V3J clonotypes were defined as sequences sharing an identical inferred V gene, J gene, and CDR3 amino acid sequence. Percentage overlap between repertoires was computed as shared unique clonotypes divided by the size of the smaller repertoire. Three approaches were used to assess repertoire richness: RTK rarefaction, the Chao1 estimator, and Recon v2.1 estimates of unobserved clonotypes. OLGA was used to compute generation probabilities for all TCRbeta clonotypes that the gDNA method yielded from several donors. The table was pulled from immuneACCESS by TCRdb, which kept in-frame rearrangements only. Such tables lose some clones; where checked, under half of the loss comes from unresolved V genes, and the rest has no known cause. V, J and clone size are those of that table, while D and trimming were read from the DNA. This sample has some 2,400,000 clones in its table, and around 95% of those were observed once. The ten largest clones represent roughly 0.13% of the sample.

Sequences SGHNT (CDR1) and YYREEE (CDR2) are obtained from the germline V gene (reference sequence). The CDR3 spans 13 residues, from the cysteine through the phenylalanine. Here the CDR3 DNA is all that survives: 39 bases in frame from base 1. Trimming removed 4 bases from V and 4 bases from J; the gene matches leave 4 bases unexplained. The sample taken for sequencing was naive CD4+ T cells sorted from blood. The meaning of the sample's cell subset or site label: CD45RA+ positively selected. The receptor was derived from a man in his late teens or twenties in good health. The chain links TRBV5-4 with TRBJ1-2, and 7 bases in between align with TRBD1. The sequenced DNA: TGTGCCAGCAGCCCGGGACAGATCTATGGCTACACCTTC. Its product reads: CASSPGQIYGYTF.